The sequence of this T cell receptor beta chain was determined in a study of vaccination effects on CD4 cells after COVID-19 (dated by TCRdb to 2022 to 2024). Some background on the complete study: The ViraFEST assay stimulated PBMC with viral peptide pools and then used TCR sequencing to identify antigen-specific CD4+ T cell clonotypes by expansion. Two doses of either the BNT162b2 or the mRNA-1273 mRNA SARS-CoV-2 vaccine were administered to participants. The Oncomine TCR Beta short-read assay on an Illumina iSeq 100 was used to sequence cultures from other donors in the study. Approximately 2 million PBMC per well were cultured with approximately 10 ug/ml peptides in IMDM containing roughly 5% human AB serum, 10 IU/ml IL-2 and gentamicin. In a couple of convalescent patients, pre-vaccine samples were collected 16 days and one week ahead of the first dose, 142 and 148 days after COVID-19 diagnosis. SARS-CoV-2 spike-specific CD4+ TCR repertoires from before and after mRNA vaccination were compared in COVID-19 convalescent patients and in infection-naive vaccine recipients. Altogether, around ten COVID-19 convalescent patients and a handful of SARS-CoV-2-naive healthy vaccine recipients made up the full study.

CDR1 SGHVS and CDR2 FQNEAQ were looked up in the germline V gene. Compared with germline, V lacks 5 bases and J lacks 4 bases; bases without a gene match: 9. Spanning cysteine to phenylalanine, the CDR3 consists of 16 amino acids. Of all the DNA, just the CDR3 is kept, 48 bases in frame from base 1. After less than eleven days of culture, CD4+ T cells were isolated with the EasySep CD4+ T cell isolation kit. PCR-confirmed SARS-CoV-2 infection had occurred in convalescent patients between March and December 2020, before the Alpha, Beta and Delta variants emerged in the United States. Half of the culture medium was replaced with fresh IL-2-containing medium on days 3 and 7. Unless noted otherwise, every peptide stimulation condition was cultured in triplicate wells. Using Ficoll-Paque Plus gradient centrifugation, PBMC were separated from whole blood and then either used fresh or cryopreserved at -140C. The QIAamp micro DNA kit was used to extract genomic DNA from the cultured CD4+ T cells.

The library relied on the immunoSEQ multiplex PCR assay. TCR beta CDR3 sequencing was performed on DNA from the cultured, isolated CD4+ T cells. As for the authors' bioinformatics: Non-productive TCR sequences were discarded, and reads were trimmed to the CDR3 region, with only CDR3s of 7 or more amino acids retained. The MANAFEST web app was used to pick out antigen-specific clonotypes by comparing their expansion in peptide wells with that in reference cultures. To be called positive, a clone needed expansion at FDR<0.05 compared with the reference and with all other wells, an odds ratio greater than 5, and a frequency greater than 0.1% in two replicate wells. Clonotypes significantly expanded in SARS-CoV-2 spike wells and in at least one common cold coronavirus spike condition were defined as cross-reactive. CDR3 similarity was assessed by Levenshtein distance using the stringdist R package, and unrooted trees were constructed with ape in R 3.6.1. TCRdb retrieved this table from immuneACCESS and kept in-frame rearrangements only. Not all clones are present; in checked studies, unresolved V genes account for under half, and no reason is known for the remainder. D and trimming come from the DNA, and the V and J calls and clone size come from that table. For this sample there are 50,000 to 70,000 clones; more than 60% appear just once. Around a quarter of the sample comes from the top ten.

Study-level results and caveats: In convalescent patients, the post-vaccine spike-reactive repertoire consisted mainly of new vaccine-induced clones, largely distinct from infection-induced clones. The study was limited by a small number of convalescent patients, and early post-infection timepoints were lacking. Both infection-induced and vaccine-induced clones contracted markedly at late post-vaccination timepoints, which is consistent with waning T cell responses.

Regarding this clone: The clone's antigen remains unknown. Base qualities are not recorded, but no much larger clone differs from it by a single base.

The V gene is TRBV7-8 and the J gene is TRBJ2-3; TRBD2 aligns with 10 central bases. This material consisted of CD4+ T cells from PBMCs cultured without peptide, taken before COVID-19 vaccination. This clonotype originated in a human donor who had a prior SARS-CoV-2 infection. The CDR3 sequence is CASSPVSGRAADTQYF. Here is the DNA: TGTGCCAGCAGCCCAGTAAGCGGGAGGGCCGCAGATACGCAGTATTTT.